Given below is one T cell receptor (beta chain) in context. The antigen remains unidentified. The sample comes from a study of type 1 regulatory T cells. Study details: This in vitro CD4 product, T-allo10, is enriched for Tr1 cells and alloantigen-specific.

TCRdb re-called the reads with MiXCR, one entry per CDR3 protein. The sample holds approximately 43,000 distinct CDR3 sequences, over 9% seen once. The CDR3 consists of 16 residues. J was trimmed by 2 bases and V by 8 bases; bases with no gene match: 7. Germline V gene data show CDR1 as ENHRY and CDR2 as SYGVKD. This clonotype was sampled from a human donor in good health. The chain has TRBV10-3 and TRBJ2-6, with 9 bases lining up with TRBD1. Material: cultured non-Tr1 T cells, either the whole culture or a sorted T cell fraction (not recorded which). The CDR3 spells CAIRGQGSAGANVLTF. The CDR3 DNA reads TGTGCCATCCGTGGACAGGGGTCGGCTGGGGCCAACGTCCTGACTTTC.